This T cell receptor beta chain was documented in a study of CD8 T cells in Susac syndrome (dated by TCRdb to the late 2010s). A note on the overall study: The study used repertoire sequencing to test whether antigen drove CD8+ T cell activation and differentiation in Susac syndrome. Broad study findings and their caveats: The study acknowledged that relatively few individuals were included in the TCR sequencing and HLA analysis.

RNA was extracted using the RNeasy kit, and roughly 0.5 to 1 ug of the RNA was reverse transcribed with random hexamers. TCR beta CDR3 regions were amplified with the immunoSEQ multiplex PCR assay covering 54 Vbeta and 13 Jbeta segments. PCR amplification bias was corrected by using a synthetic template baseline for primer optimization and computational correction. On the study's bioinformatics: Reads were annotated to V, D and J genes according to IMGT and were analyzed with immunoSEQ Analyzer, with only productive sequences retained. To calculate clonality, Shannon entropy was normalized by log2 of the number of productive unique sequences and then subtracted from one. For each patient and control, public and private clones were evaluated among the 100 most prevalent clones. Clones were defined as Susac-specific if absent from the healthy and MS cohorts, from around 1,000 published viral clones and from other ImmuneACCESS disease sequences. TCRdb applied fastp at Q25 and MiXCR to the public reads, then kept only in-frame beta chains. For every CDR3 protein sequence, its rows merge into one entry that carries the most common genes and DNA. TCRdb's processing, not the authors', yielded these V and J calls. Recorded for this sample are about 110,000 distinct CDR3 sequences; 90% to 98% of them occurred a single time. The biggest ten clones account for 0.096% of the sample.

A word on this clonotype: This clone's antigen is unknown. No base qualities exist here, and no much larger clone lies one base off it.

From its cysteine to its phenylalanine, the CDR3 spans 16 amino acids. Only CDR3 DNA is held: 48 bases, read in frame from base 1. The junction shows trimming of 6 bases on V and 0 bases on J, and the gene matches do not reach 12 bases of it. The germline V gene provides CDR1 SQVTM and CDR2 ANQGSEA. High-throughput TCR beta sequencing profiled peripheral blood CD8+ and CD4+ T cells from healthy donors, Susac syndrome patients and multiple sclerosis patients. Healthy donors were included as age- and sex-matched controls. Bulk CD8+ and CD4+ T cells were purified by magnetic negative isolation, whereas CD8+ TEMRA cells were enriched by FACS. Blood was collected in EDTA tubes and processed within 24 hours, with PBMCs isolated through density gradient centrifugation. PBMCs intended for TCR sequencing were frozen in liquid nitrogen and were later thawed in a 37 degrees C water bath. The sorted or isolated CD4+, CD8+ and CD8+ TEMRA cells had a purity of 90% or higher.

Recombination joined TRBV29-1 with TRBJ2-3, with TRBD2 identical over 7 junction bases. Source material: CD4+ T cells from PBMCs. This sequence was found in a human donor in good health. The CDR3 protein sequence reads: CSVMLLGGRSTDTQYF. DNA sequence: TGCAGCGTGATGCTTCTTGGCGGGAGAAGCACAGATACGCAGTATTTT.